Listed here are 23 T cell receptor beta chains from one sample, sequenced in a study of fetal regulatory T cell absence and autoimmunity (dated by TCRdb to the late 2010s). Receptor libraries were prepared by the immunoSEQ multiplex PCR assay. Sourced from immuneACCESS, this table was stored by TCRdb with only in-frame sequences that have V and J called. A share of the clones is absent; for the studies checked, an unresolved V gene accounts for under half, and the remainder has no known explanation. The table for this sample lists just over 45,000 clones; 70% to 85% of them were counted only once. Clones ranked in the top ten supply approximately 0.45% of the sample. The sequencing input was cord blood. These receptors were obtained from a newborn boy with IPEX syndrome.

This clone was observed a single time. This rearrangement joins TRBV4-1 to TRBJ2-7; the match to TRBD2 covers 10 bases. This CDR3 has 16 residues. V lost 5 bases to trimming and J lost 4 bases; unmatched junction nucleotides: 11. Germline values: CDR1 MGHRA, CDR2 YSYEKL. CDR3 sequence reads: CASSGFNLAGEYEQYF. The CDR3 nucleotides read TGCGCCAGCAGCGGATTTAACCTAGCGGGAGAATACGAGCAGTACTTC.

The rearrangement uses TRBV18 and TRBJ1-2; D not resolved. V was cut by 10 bases and J by 3 bases, with 21 bases left in between. Looked up from germline, CDR1 is KGHSH and CDR2 is LQKENI. The CDR3 runs to 15 residues. The CDR3 DNA follows: TGTGCCACCGTTTCGAACCGGCCGGAATACTATGGCTACACCTTC. Protein product: CATVSNRPEYYGYTF. Based on the CDR3 plus reference TRBV18 and TRBJ1-2, the full variable domain is NAGVMQNPRHLVRRRGQEARLRCSPMKGHSHVYWYRQLPEEGLKFMVYLQKENIIDESGMPKERFSAEFPKEGPSILRIQQVVRGDSAAYFCATVSNRPEYYGYTFGSGTRLTVV.

The chain joins TRBV19 to TRBJ2-1; the match to TRBD2 covers 8 bases. Germline assignment: CDR1 LNHDA and CDR2 SQIVND (reference sequence). The CDR3 covers 14 residues. V gave up 3 bases and J gave up 7 bases; unmatched junction bases: 5. The CDR3 nucleotides are TGTGCCAGTAGTATCCGGGAGGGCCGGAATGAGCAGTTCTTC. Translating it yields CASSIREGRNEQFF.

This sequence joins TRBV5-1 and TRBJ2-6, with 7 bases matching TRBD1. There are 16 residues in the CDR3. The J segment lost 0 bases and the V segment lost 5 bases, leaving 5 bases of the junction unmatched. CDR1 SGHRS and CDR2 YFSETQ come from the germline V gene. This CDR3 is CASRGQVLSGANVLTF. The CDR3 region has the DNA TGCGCCAGCAGAGGACAGGTACTCTCTGGGGCCAACGTCCTGACTTTC.

The chain links TRBV18 to TRBJ2-5; D remains ambiguous. The V and J ends lost 6 bases and 8 bases respectively, with 13 bases between them. CDR1 and CDR2 (germline): KGHSH, LQKENI. The CDR3 spans 12 residues. The CDR3 protein is CASSPNPGTQYF. The DNA for the CDR3 is TGTGCCAGCTCGCCCAATCCAGGAACCCAGTACTTC.

This clone has just a few counts. V and J are TRBV4-3 and TRBJ2-7; D may be TRBD1 or TRBD2 (5 bases each). The CDR3 has 15 residues. The V gene's germline CDR1 is LGHNA and CDR2 YSLEER. Trimming shortened V by 0 bases and J by 2 bases, and 11 bases separated the two germline ends. Written as DNA, the CDR3 is TGCGCCAGCAGCCAAGATAGTCAGGGAGCCTACGAGCAGTACTTC. Translated, it gives CASSQDSQGAYEQYF.

V gene TRBV14 combines with J gene TRBJ2-4; D remains unclear. The CDR3 totals 16 residues. V was clipped by 1 base and J by 0 bases, with 10 bases between them. Germline assignment: CDR1 SGHDN and CDR2 FVKESK. CDR3 sequence: CASSQGRLLAKNIQYF. The DNA for the CDR3 is TGTGCCAGCAGCCAAGGACGCCTACTAGCCAAAAACATTCAGTACTTC.

This sequence joins TRBV9 and TRBJ1-1; D possibly corresponds to TRBD1 (5 bases). Trimming pared 0 bases from V and 4 bases from J, leaving 10 bases between. CDR1 SGDLS and CDR2 YYNGEE come from the germline V gene. This CDR3 is built from 14 residues. CDR3 sequence (DNA): TGTGCCAGCAGCGTAGGGGGGGGTGGCACTGAAGCTTTCTTT. Translating gives CASSVGGGGTEAFF.

The rearrangement joins TRBV5-8 to TRBJ2-2; D perhaps matches TRBD2 (7 bases). The CDR3 has 14 residues. The germline V and J ends were trimmed by 4 bases and 5 bases, with 12 bases remaining between them. Germline CDR1 is SGHTS and CDR2 is YDEGEE. The CDR3, as DNA: TGTGCCAGCAGCCGGGGGCGGGAGACCGGGGAGCTGTTTTTT. Amino acid sequence: CASSRGRETGELFF. Full variable domain (remainder filled in from reference TRBV5-8 and TRBJ2-2): EAGVTQSPTHLIKTRGQQATLRCSPISGHTSVYWYQQALGLGLQFLLWYDEGEERNRGNFPPRFSGRQFPNYSSELNVNALELEDSALYLCASSRGRETGELFFGEGSRLTVL.

The rearrangement links TRBV6-1 to TRBJ2-3; 7 bases align to TRBD1. The CDR3 has 15 residues. The junction had 11 bases not matched to a gene; V was cut back by 5 bases and J by 6 bases. CDR1 and CDR2 (germline): MNHNS, SASEGT. Written as DNA, the CDR3 is TGTGCCAGCAGTCTAGACCCTAGGACAGGCGATACGCAGTATTTT. As protein: CASSLDPRTGDTQYF.

J is TRBJ1-4 and V is TRBV27, with a tentative D call TRBD1 (6 bases). The germline V gene encodes CDR1 MNHEY and CDR2 SMNVEV (reference sequence). Deletions cut 1 base from V and 4 bases from J, with 10 bases between. This CDR3 has 15 amino acids. CDR3 DNA: TGTGCCAGCAGTTTATGGGGGGCAAGTAATGAAAAACTGTTTTTT. Its protein product is CASSLWGASNEKLFF. Supplemented by reference TRBV27 and TRBJ1-4, the full variable domain reads EAQVTQNPRYLITVTGKKLTVTCSQNMNHEYMSWYRQDPGLGLRQIYYSMNVEVTDKGDVPEGYKVSRKEKRNFPLILESPSPNQTSLYFCASSLWGASNEKLFFGSGTQLSVL.

Regarding this clone: The sample has other DNA sequences that encode this CDR3 too. The chain is built from TRBV30 and TRBJ1-3; D is undetermined. Germline values: CDR1 GTSNPN, CDR2 SVGIG (reference sequence). V lost 0 bases and J 1 base, leaving 1 base between the germline ends. The CDR3 is 12 amino acids. CDR3 amino acids: CAWSVSGNTIYF. Written as DNA, the CDR3 is TGTGCCTGGAGTGTATCTGGAAACACCATATATTTT.

This clone was seen a few times. Here the CDR3 DNA reads TGTGCCAGCAGCCGACAGGAGAACACTGAAGCTTTCTTT. This translates into CASSRQENTEAFF. The V and J genes are TRBV7-9 and TRBJ1-1, with a possible D match to TRBD1 (6 bases). V shed 5 bases and J shed 1 base, with 8 bases lying between them. This CDR3 contains 13 residues. The germline V gene encodes CDR1 SEHNR and CDR2 FQNEAQ (reference sequence).

With respect to this clone: Other DNA sequences in the sample encode the same CDR3. This chain joins TRBV27 and TRBJ1-5; the D gene is possibly TRBD1 (5 bases). The CDR3 length is 15 residues. V lost 2 bases and J 4 bases, leaving 12 bases between the germline ends. Germline V gene lookup returns CDR1 MNHEY and CDR2 SMNVEV (reference sequence). The CDR3 loop reads CASSLGTGGNQPQHF. The CDR3 DNA follows: TGTGCCAGCAGTTTAGGGACGGGCGGGAATCAGCCCCAGCATTTT.

This chain links TRBV6-5 with TRBJ2-1; no clear D gene. With 5 bases removed from V and 0 bases from J, the gap between germline ends came to 11 bases. The CDR3 loop spans 15 amino acids. Germline V gene lookup returns CDR1 MNHEY and CDR2 SVGAGI. CDR3 residues: CASSGFLSSYNEQFF. CDR3 in DNA: TGTGCCAGCAGTGGATTCCTGAGCTCCTACAATGAGCAGTTCTTC.

The genes are TRBV5-4 and TRBJ1-6, with 7 positions matching TRBD1. Germline loops: CDR1 SGHNT, CDR2 YYREEE (reference sequence). The CDR3 totals 14 residues. Unmatched junction bases numbered 4, after V lost 0 bases and J lost 10 bases. CDR3 bases: TGTGCCAGCAGCTTGGCAACCAGGGGGTCACCCCTCCACTTT. Translating it yields CASSLATRGSPLHF.

The chain employs TRBV4-1 and TRBJ2-7; 11 bases are shared with TRBD1. V lost 3 bases, J lost 6 bases, and 7 bases stayed unmatched. This CDR3 is built from 15 residues. Germline V CDR1 and CDR2: MGHRA, YSYEKL. DNA of the CDR3: TGCGCCAGCAGCCAGGCCGGGACAGGGGGAGGCGAGCAGTACTTC. Its translation: CASSQAGTGGGEQYF.

The chain uses TRBV7-2 and TRBJ1-2, with 12 nucleotides matching TRBD1. With 4 bases clipped from V and 2 bases from J, the junction kept 11 bases outside the gene matches. Per the germline V gene, CDR1 is SGHTA and CDR2 is FQGNSA. This CDR3 comprises 18 residues. CDR3 in amino acids: CASSWAGTGGDRNYGYTF. The CDR3 DNA is TGTGCCAGCAGCTGGGCCGGGACAGGGGGCGATCGGAACTATGGCTACACCTTC.

This CDR3 is CAGYSGEYSDTQYF. The CDR3 coding sequence is TGTGCCGGTTATAGCGGGGAATATTCAGATACGCAGTATTTT. The J gene is TRBJ2-3, the V gene TRBV14, with TRBD2 matching over 8 bases. The CDR3 extends over 14 amino acids. V lost 11 bases to trimming and J lost 4 bases; unmatched junction nucleotides: 11. The V gene's germline CDR1 is SGHDN and CDR2 FVKESK.

The J gene is TRBJ1-5, the V gene TRBV6-1; D gene unclear. Trimming stripped 6 bases from V and 3 bases from J, with 12 bases between. The CDR3 has 14 amino acids. Germline CDR1 and CDR2: MNHNS and SASEGT. The CDR3 loop reads CASSRAGPNQPQHF. CDR3 bases: TGTGCCAGCAGCCGGGCCGGGCCCAATCAGCCCCAGCATTTT.

This clone was detected only a few times. V usage is TRBV19 and J usage is TRBJ1-5; D is uncertain. The CDR3 consists of 9 residues. The germline V gene encodes CDR1 LNHDA and CDR2 SQIVND (reference sequence). Between the trimmed V and J ends, which lost 7 bases and 9 bases, there was a span of 4 bases. The CDR3 sequence: CASIRPQHF. For the CDR3, the DNA is TGTGCCAGTATCCGGCCCCAGCATTTT.

This CDR3 is CASRRASGELRLYEQYF. As DNA, the CDR3 is TGCGCCAGTCGGAGAGCTAGCGGGGAGCTCCGTCTCTACGAGCAGTACTTC. The V call is TRBV5-1, the J call TRBJ2-7; 9 bases fit TRBD2. With V trimmed by 8 bases and J by 3 bases, 18 bases remained unmatched. Germline CDR1 SGHRS, CDR2 YFSETQ. The CDR3 loop spans 17 amino acids.

This clone was recorded once. V is TRBV10-3 and J is TRBJ1-1; 11 bases map to TRBD1. There are 12 residues in the CDR3. The trim removed 10 bases at V and 7 bases at J, leaving 5 bases unmatched. The V gene's germline CDR1 is ENHRY and CDR2 SYGVKD. CDR3 bases: TGTGCCAGCGGACAGGGGGCCGGTGAAGCTTTCTTT. Protein product: CASGQGAGEAFF.